Following are 27 T cell receptor beta chains from one sample sequenced in a study of immune evolution from preneoplasia to lung adenocarcinoma. Measured with immunoSEQ multiplex PCR; TCRdb has only the in-frame clones, and not every one. Seen here are 6,000 to 10,000 clones, roughly 78% observed once, and the top ten hold less than 8.5%. Sample: FFPE adjacent normal lung tissue. The receptors here all came from a person aged 70 to 85 with lung adenocarcinoma.

The genes are TRBV6-6 and TRBJ1-3; TRBD1 matches at 7 bases. Trimming removed 7 bases from V and 0 bases from J; junction bases left unmatched: 3. The CDR3 is 14 residues long. Per the germline V gene, CDR1 is MNHNY and CDR2 is SVGAGI (reference sequence). CDR3 protein: CASNPGGSGNTIYF. In DNA, the CDR3 is TGTGCCAGCAACCCAGGGGGCTCTGGAAACACCATATATTTT.

This rearrangement joins TRBV29-1 to TRBJ2-3, with TRBD1 as a possible D gene (6 bases). V dropped 0 bases and J dropped 1 base, with 11 bases sitting between them. The length of the CDR3 is 15 residues. Per the germline V gene, CDR1 is SQVTM and CDR2 is ANQGSEA. CDR3 coding DNA: TGCAGCGTTGAAGATCGACAGGTTGGCACAGATACGCAGTATTTT. This translates into CSVEDRQVGTDTQYF.

Note on this clone: A read error may account for a junction end that differs from germline. The chain is built from TRBV11-3 and TRBJ1-5; weak D call: TRBD1 (6 bases). CDR3 size: 14 residues. Germline V gene sequence: CDR1 SGHNT, CDR2 YENEEA. The CDR3 DNA is TGTGCCAGCATTTTAGAGGTGGGGAACAGGGAAAGGGATTTT. This codes for CASILEVGNRERDF. Drawing the rest from reference TRBV11-3 and TRBJ1-5, the complete variable domain is EAGVVQSPRYKIIEKKQPVAFWCNPISGHNTLYWYLQNLGQGPELLIRYENEEAVDDSQLPKDRFSAERLKGVDSTLKIQPAELGDSAVYLCASILEVGNRERDFGDGTRLSIL.

This clone occurred once. The chain is built from TRBV9 and TRBJ1-1; possibly TRBD1 for D (6 bases). The germline gives CDR1 SGDLS, CDR2 YYNGEE. V was trimmed by 0 bases and J by 1 base, leaving 10 bases between them. This CDR3 contains 15 residues. The CDR3 nucleotides are TGTGCCAGCAGCGTAGGGACAGACAGGAACACTGAAGCTTTCTTT. Translating it yields CASSVGTDRNTEAFF.

This clone appeared a few times. The chain combines TRBV19 with TRBJ2-2, with 14 positions matching TRBD2. Germline lookup yields CDR1 LNHDA and CDR2 SQIVND (reference sequence). CDR3 length: 15 amino acids. The V segment lost 3 bases and the J segment 7 bases; nucleotides outside the gene matches: 1. Written as DNA, the CDR3 is TGTGCCAGTAGTATGGGACTAGCGGGAGTCGGGGAGCTGTTTTTT. Translated: CASSMGLAGVGELFF.

The J gene is TRBJ2-2, the V gene TRBV7-6; possibly TRBD1 for D (5 bases). The CDR3 runs to 17 residues. V was cut by 4 bases and J by 2 bases, with 17 bases left in between. Germline V gene sequence: CDR1 SGHVS, CDR2 FNYEAQ. The chain's CDR3 is CASSSPSRQINTGELFF. CDR3 DNA sequence: TGTGCCAGCAGCTCCCCCTCGAGACAGATAAACACCGGGGAGCTGTTTTTT. The full variable domain, rest sourced from reference TRBV7-6 and TRBJ2-2, is GAGVSQSPRYKVTKRGQDVALRCDPISGHVSLYWYRQALGQGPEFLTYFNYEAQQDKSGLPNDRFSAERPEGSISTLTIQRTEQRDSAMYRCASSSPSRQINTGELFFGEGSRLTVL.

The chain is built from TRBV19 and TRBJ1-2; D possibly corresponds to TRBD1 (5 bases). Looked up from germline, CDR1 is LNHDA and CDR2 is SQIVND (reference sequence). The CDR3 is made up of 14 amino acids. V dropped 9 bases and J dropped 8 bases, with 22 bases sitting between them. The DNA for the CDR3 is TGTGCCAGCCGAATGGGACGGGCAAGGGACGGCTACACCTTC. Its protein is CASRMGRARDGYTF.

V is TRBV7-2 and J is TRBJ2-3; 9 bases are a match to TRBD2. V trimming: 1 base; J trimming: 9 bases; junction bases outside the gene matches: 8. This CDR3 contains 15 residues. The germline gives CDR1 SGHTA, CDR2 FQGNSA. The CDR3: CASSLGGSGGQTQYF. CDR3 DNA sequence: TGTGCCAGCAGCTTAGGGGGTAGCGGGGGCCAGACGCAGTATTTT.

This clone was counted between two and nine times. The V call is TRBV19, the J call TRBJ1-1; 11 nucleotides line up with TRBD1. CDR1 and CDR2 (germline): LNHDA, SQIVND (reference sequence). Germline trimming cut 3 bases from V and 4 bases from J; bases unmatched to any gene: 10. CDR3 length equals 17 residues. The CDR3 DNA reads as TGTGCCAGTAGTATTTGGAGGACAGGGGGCTCGAGCACTGAAGCTTTCTTT. Its protein product is CASSIWRTGGSSTEAFF.

The chain carries TRBV7-3 and TRBJ1-1; D perhaps matches TRBD1 (5 bases). The germline V gene encodes CDR1 SGHTA and CDR2 FQGTGA. CDR3 length: 15 residues. The germline V and J ends were trimmed by 1 base and 0 bases, with 9 bases remaining between them. In DNA, the CDR3 is TGTGCCAGCAGCTTAAGCGTGGGGGTGAACACTGAAGCTTTCTTT. It codes for CASSLSVGVNTEAFF. The whole variable domain, remainder taken from reference TRBV7-3 and TRBJ1-1, is GAGVSQTPSNKVTEKGKYVELRCDPISGHTALYWYRQSLGQGPEFLIYFQGTGAADDSGLPNDRFFAVRPEGSVSTLKIQRTERGDSAVYLCASSLSVGVNTEAFFGQGTRLTVV.

The chain recombines TRBV6-5 with TRBJ2-2; D uncertain. Germline lookup yields CDR1 MNHEY and CDR2 SVGAGI. The CDR3 runs to 14 residues. V gave up 2 bases and J gave up 6 bases, with 10 bases separating them. CDR3 amino acids: CASSYGQLSGELFF. CDR3 coding DNA: TGTGCCAGCAGTTACGGGCAGCTCTCCGGGGAGCTGTTTTTT.

V usage is TRBV29-1 and J usage is TRBJ2-3; no firm D call. Looked up from germline, CDR1 is SQVTM and CDR2 is ANQGSEA. V was pared by 6 bases and J by 2 bases, with 6 bases between. The CDR3 covers 11 residues. CDR3: CSVLSTDTQYF. DNA for the CDR3: TGCAGCGTGCTATCCACAGATACGCAGTATTTT.

This chain uses TRBV29-1 with TRBJ1-1, with D unresolved. V lost 5 bases, J lost 2 bases, and 15 bases lay in between. Germline values: CDR1 SQVTM, CDR2 ANQGSEA. The CDR3 loop spans 14 amino acids. The CDR3 DNA reads as TGCAGCGTTAGACCACACGGAGCAAACACTGAAGCTTTCTTT. Amino acids: CSVRPHGANTEAFF. The full variable domain, in which reference TRBV29-1 and TRBJ1-1 provide the parts outside the CDR3, is SAVISQKPSRDICQRGTSLTIQCQVDSQVTMMFWYRQQPGQSLTLIATANQGSEATYESGFVIDKFPISRPNLTFSTLTVSNMSPEDSSIYLCSVRPHGANTEAFFGQGTRLTVV.

The V and J genes are TRBV4-1 and TRBJ2-5, with D unresolved. The CDR3 spans 13 residues. Germline CDR1 is MGHRA and CDR2 is YSYEKL. The V and J ends lost 4 bases and 5 bases respectively, with 11 bases between them. CDR3 sequence: CASSPPGRETQYF. The CDR3 region has the DNA TGCGCCAGCAGCCCTCCTGGACGGGAGACCCAGTACTTC.

The chain couples TRBV7-9 to TRBJ2-7, with a tentative D call TRBD2 (5 bases). V was clipped by 5 bases and J by 11 bases, with 19 bases between them. The CDR3 is 13 residues long. Germline CDR1 is SEHNR and CDR2 is FQNEAQ (reference sequence). The CDR3 sequence: CASSPDLGGREYF. In DNA, the CDR3 is TGTGCCAGCAGCCCAGACCTCGGAGGCCGGGAGTACTTC. The variable domain in full, with the rest retrieved from reference TRBV7-9 and TRBJ2-7, is DTGVSQNPRHKITKRGQNVTFRCDPISEHNRLYWYRQTLGQGPEFLTYFQNEAQLEKSRLLSDRFSAERPKGSFSTLEIQRTEQGDSAMYLCASSPDLGGREYFGPGTRLTVT.

The gene calls are TRBV30 and TRBJ1-2; 8 nucleotides line up with TRBD1. CDR1 and CDR2 (germline): GTSNPN, SVGIG (reference sequence). Trimming at V came to 2 bases and at J to 4 bases, leaving 3 bases not matched to a gene. The CDR3 runs to 13 residues. This CDR3 reads CAWSSDRGYGYTF. CDR3 in DNA: TGTGCCTGGAGTAGCGACAGGGGCTATGGCTACACCTTC.

The genes are TRBV7-2 and TRBJ2-7; D unresolved. Trimming left V 1 base short and J 9 bases short, with 10 bases between. Germline loops: CDR1 SGHTA, CDR2 FQGNSA. The CDR3 loop spans 12 amino acids. The CDR3 loop is CASSLVPLGQYF. As DNA, the CDR3 is TGTGCCAGCAGCTTAGTGCCCCTTGGGCAGTACTTC.

The chain has TRBV5-4 and TRBJ1-5; D possibly corresponds to TRBD1 (6 bases). CDR3 size: 16 residues. Germline V gives CDR1 SGHNT, CDR2 YYREEE (reference sequence). V lost 2 bases to trimming and J lost 0 bases, with 12 bases between them. CDR3 nucleotides: TGTGCCAGCAGCTTTAGCACAGGGTATAGCAATCAGCCCCAGCATTTT. This encodes CASSFSTGYSNQPQHF. The full variable domain, in which reference TRBV5-4 and TRBJ1-5 provide the parts outside the CDR3, is ETGVTQSPTHLIKTRGQQVTLRCSSQSGHNTVSWYQQALGQGPQFIFQYYREEENGRGNFPPRFSGLQFPNYSSELNVNALELDDSALYLCASSFSTGYSNQPQHFGDGTRLSIL.

The V and J genes are TRBV30 and TRBJ1-2; unclear D gene. The CDR3 has 14 amino acids. The V and J ends lost 3 bases and 3 bases respectively, with 14 bases between them. From germline, CDR1 is GTSNPN and CDR2 SVGIG (reference sequence). The DNA for the CDR3 is TGTGCCTGGAGCGATAAAGGGTTCTACTATGGCTACACCTTC. Protein sequence: CAWSDKGFYYGYTF.

In regard to this clone: One junction end does not reproduce the germline sequence, and a read error may be involved. The rearrangement links TRBV2 to TRBJ1-5; 8 positions agree with TRBD1. CDR3 length equals 13 residues. Germline loops: CDR1 SNHLY, CDR2 FYNNEI. In DNA, the CDR3 is TGTGCCAGCAATGAACAGGGGGTTAGGCCCCAGCATTTT. This codes for CASNEQGVRPQHF.

This chain joins TRBV14 and TRBJ2-3; no firm D call. Per germline, CDR1 SGHDN and CDR2 FVKESK. The CDR3 spans 11 residues. Trimming took 4 bases from V and 4 from J, leaving 3 bases between them. DNA of the CDR3: TGTGCCAGCAGCCTTGCAGATACGCAGTATTTT. It specifies CASSLADTQYF.

This chain links TRBV6-6 with TRBJ2-1, with TRBD1 matching over 10 bases. This CDR3 has 16 residues. Germline lookup yields CDR1 MNHNY and CDR2 SVGAGI (reference sequence). Trimming took 5 bases from V and 6 from J; bases not matched to a gene: 10. The CDR3 bases are TGTGCCAGCAGTCCCTCCGGGACAGGGGTGGGCAATGAGCAGTTCTTC. Translated, it gives CASSPSGTGVGNEQFF.

This clone was seen a few times. The J gene is TRBJ1-1, the V gene TRBV5-1; a weak D match, TRBD1 (5 bases). CDR3 length: 15 amino acids. Trimming shortened V by 4 bases and J by 4 bases, and 17 bases separated the two germline ends. Germline-derived CDR1 and CDR2 are SGHRS and YFSETQ. As DNA, the CDR3 is TGCGCCAGCAGCACGGGGGATGTTTGGAGCACTGAAGCTTTCTTT. Translating gives CASSTGDVWSTEAFF.

The chain joins TRBV7-9 to TRBJ1-2, with 8 bases that match TRBD1. Germline-derived CDR1 and CDR2 are SEHNR and FQNEAQ (reference sequence). The CDR3 has 15 amino acids. The junction had 11 bases not matched to a gene; V was cut back by 3 bases and J by 8 bases. This chain's CDR3 is CASSLVSGGQGGYTF. CDR3 sequence (DNA): TGTGCCAGCAGCTTGGTCTCTGGTGGACAGGGCGGCTACACCTTC.

This chain joins TRBV4-1 and TRBJ2-2; D is ambiguous. From germline, CDR1 is MGHRA and CDR2 YSYEKL. Trimming pared 1 base from V and 4 bases from J, leaving 7 bases between. The CDR3 consists of 14 residues. In nucleotides, the CDR3 is TGCGCCAGCAGCCAAGCGGAATCCACCGGGGAGCTGTTTTTT. It specifies CASSQAESTGELFF.

Only one count was recorded for this clone. This sequence joins TRBV19 and TRBJ1-2; TRBD1 aligns across 7 bases. This CDR3 has 15 amino acids. CDR1 and CDR2 (germline): LNHDA, SQIVND (reference sequence). V lost 5 bases, J lost 6 bases, and 12 bases stayed unmatched. CDR3: CASSFLDRKSHGYTF. The CDR3 DNA sequence: TGTGCCAGTAGTTTCTTGGACAGGAAAAGCCATGGCTACACCTTC.

Only one count was recorded for this clone. This rearrangement joins TRBV9 to TRBJ2-3; D perhaps matches TRBD2 (6 bases). The CDR3 consists of 14 residues. Deletions cut 0 bases from V and 4 bases from J, with 9 bases between. Germline CDR1 is SGDLS and CDR2 is YYNGEE. The CDR3 bases are TGTGCCAGCAGCGTAGCGGGAGCCCCAGATACGCAGTATTTT. Translating it yields CASSVAGAPDTQYF.